This TCR beta chain is drawn from a study of T cell responses to AZD1222 COVID-19 vaccine. General observations from the study: A reported finding is that nearly half of spike-specific TCRs target unmutated variant regions. Baseline seropositives among AZD1222 recipients totaled only five to seven. Donors were chiefly white British, with a greater number of females, and clonal diversity was perhaps underestimated.

Libraries were prepared by immunoSEQ multiplex PCR; TCRdb keeps only in-frame clonotypes and omits some of them. Among about 180,000 clones listed, more than 80% were seen once. Trimming took off 4 bases at V and 0 bases at J, with 11 bases between the two ends. CDR1 and CDR2 (germline): SGHRS, YFSETQ. There are 15 residues in the CDR3. For this clone: Its antigen remains unidentified.

This sequence originates from an adult in good health. Specimen: peripheral blood, collected on day 0 of AZD1222 vaccination. The rearrangement joins TRBV5-1 to TRBJ2-1; no clear D gene. CDR3 residues: CASSVSQSSYNEQFF. For the CDR3, the DNA is TGCGCCAGCAGCGTGAGCCAAAGCTCCTACAATGAGCAGTTCTTC.